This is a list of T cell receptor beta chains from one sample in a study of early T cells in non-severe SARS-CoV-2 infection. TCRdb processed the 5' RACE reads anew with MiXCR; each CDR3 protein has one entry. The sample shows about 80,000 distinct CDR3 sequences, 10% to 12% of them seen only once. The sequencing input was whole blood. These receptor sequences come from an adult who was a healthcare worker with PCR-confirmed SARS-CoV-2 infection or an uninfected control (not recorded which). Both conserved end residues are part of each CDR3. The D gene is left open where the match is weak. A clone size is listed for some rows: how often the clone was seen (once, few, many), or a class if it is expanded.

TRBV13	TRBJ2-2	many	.	CASMGWRVLPGQINTGELFF	TGTGCCAGCATGGGGTGGAGGGTCTTACCGGGACAGATCAACACCGGGGAGCTGTTTTTT
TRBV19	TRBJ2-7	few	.	CASSQDWAYEQYF	TGTGCCAGTAGTCAGGACTGGGCCTACGAGCAGTACTTC
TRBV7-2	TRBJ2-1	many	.	CASSRPQLNEQFF	TGTGCCAGCAGCCGCCCACAGCTCAATGAGCAGTTCTTC
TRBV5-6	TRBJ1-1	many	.	CASSLVPGSSTEAFF	TGTGCCAGCAGCTTGGTTCCGGGAAGCTCCACTGAAGCTTTCTTT
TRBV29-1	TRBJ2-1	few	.	CSGGQGKEQFF	TGCAGCGGGGGACAAGGTAAGGAGCAGTTCTTC
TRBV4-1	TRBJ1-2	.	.	CASSPVDRDAYYGYTF	TGCGCCAGCAGCCCCGTTGACAGAGATGCTTACTATGGCTACACCTTC
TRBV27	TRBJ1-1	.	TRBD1	CASSKNRGSMNTEAFF	TGTGCCAGCAGTAAAAACAGGGGGTCCATGAACACTGAAGCTTTCTTT
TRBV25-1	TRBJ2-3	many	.	CASSDSGTDTQYF	TGTGCCAGCAGTGATTCAGGGACGGATACGCAGTATTTT
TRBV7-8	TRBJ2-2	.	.	CASHPSGVTGELFF	TGTGCCTCCCACCCATCAGGGGTAACCGGGGAGCTGTTTTTT
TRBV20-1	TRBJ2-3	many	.	CSARRGGRSSTDTQYF	TGCAGTGCTAGACGCGGGGGCCGCTCGAGCACAGATACGCAGTATTTT
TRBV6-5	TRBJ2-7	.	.	CASSYSPRQSYEQYF	TGTGCCAGCAGTTACAGCCCCCGACAGTCCTACGAGCAGTACTTC
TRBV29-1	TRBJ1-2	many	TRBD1	CSASGTGSSYGYTF	TGCAGCGCGTCCGGGACAGGGAGTTCCTATGGCTACACCTTC
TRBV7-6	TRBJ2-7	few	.	CASSHGEDEQYF	TGTGCCAGCAGCCACGGGGAGGACGAGCAGTACTTC
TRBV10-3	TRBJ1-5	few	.	CAISPTTGYQPQHF	TGTGCCATCAGTCCTACGACAGGTTATCAGCCCCAGCATTTT
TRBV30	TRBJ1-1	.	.	CALGPQTTEAFF	TGTGCCCTGGGGCCGCAGACCACTGAAGCTTTCTTT
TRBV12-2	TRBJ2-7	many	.	CAHPFYEQYF	TGTGCCCACCCTTTCTACGAGCAGTACTTC
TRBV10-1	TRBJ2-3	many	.	CASSESAGFYHTDTQYF	TGCGCCAGCAGTGAGTCCGCAGGTTTTTATCACACAGATACGCAGTATTTT
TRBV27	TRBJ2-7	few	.	CASSPRGQGRREQYF	TGTGCCAGCAGTCCACGAGGGCAGGGAAGGCGCGAGCAGTACTTC
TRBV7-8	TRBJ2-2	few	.	CASSLSPGARTGELFF	TGTGCCAGCAGCTTATCCCCGGGGGCCCGCACCGGGGAGCTGTTTTTT
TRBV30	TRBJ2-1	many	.	CAWSAGMREDNEQFF	TGTGCCTGGAGTGCCGGTATGAGAGAGGACAATGAGCAGTTCTTC
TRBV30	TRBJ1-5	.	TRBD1	CAWSRDRGSRQPQHF	TGTGCCTGGAGTCGGGACAGGGGTTCTCGTCAGCCCCAGCATTTT
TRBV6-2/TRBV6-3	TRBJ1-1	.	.	CASSYSSPVRAFF	TGTGCCAGCAGTTACTCGAGCCCGGTTCGAGCTTTCTTT
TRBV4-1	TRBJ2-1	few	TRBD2	CASSQEVGGASYNEQFF	TGCGCCAGCAGCCAAGAAGTCGGGGGGGCCTCCTACAATGAGCAGTTCTTC
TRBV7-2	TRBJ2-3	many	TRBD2	CASSYRGADTQYF	TGTGCCAGCAGCTATCGGGGGGCAGATACGCAGTATTTT